This record concerns one T cell receptor beta chain sequence. This sample was included in a study of blood T cell repertoires in COVID-19. Overall study context: T cells, B-cell-depleted T cells, or PBMCs provided the cDNA or gDNA that served as material.

Assay: immunoSEQ multiplex PCR; the TCRdb copy retains only in-frame clones and omits some. The sample has about 98,000 clones, around 81% seen once. The CDR3 has 13 amino acids. V trimming: 8 bases; J trimming: 10 bases; junction bases outside the gene matches: 4. Germline V gives CDR1 MNHEY, CDR2 SVGAGI. Sequenced material: peripheral blood. This clonotype originated in a man aged 60-69 years with acute or convalescent COVID-19. The rearrangement links TRBV6-5 to TRBJ1-6; 11 bases match TRBD1. The CDR3: CASRTGGASPLHF. Written as DNA, the CDR3 is TGTGCCAGCCGGACAGGGGGCGCCTCACCCCTCCACTTT.